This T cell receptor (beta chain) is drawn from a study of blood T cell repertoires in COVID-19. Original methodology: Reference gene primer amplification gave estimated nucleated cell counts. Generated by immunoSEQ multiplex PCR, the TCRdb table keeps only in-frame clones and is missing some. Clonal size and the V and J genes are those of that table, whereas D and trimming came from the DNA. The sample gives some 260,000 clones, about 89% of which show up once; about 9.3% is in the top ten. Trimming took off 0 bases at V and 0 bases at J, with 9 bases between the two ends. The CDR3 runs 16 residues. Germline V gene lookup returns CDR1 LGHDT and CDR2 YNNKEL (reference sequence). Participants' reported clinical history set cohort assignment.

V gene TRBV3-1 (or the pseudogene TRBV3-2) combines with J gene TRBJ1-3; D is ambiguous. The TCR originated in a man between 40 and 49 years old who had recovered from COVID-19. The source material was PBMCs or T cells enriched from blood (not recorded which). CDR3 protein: CASSQDFTSSGNTIYF. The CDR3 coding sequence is TGTGCCAGCAGCCAAGATTTTACCAGCTCTGGAAACACCATATATTTT.